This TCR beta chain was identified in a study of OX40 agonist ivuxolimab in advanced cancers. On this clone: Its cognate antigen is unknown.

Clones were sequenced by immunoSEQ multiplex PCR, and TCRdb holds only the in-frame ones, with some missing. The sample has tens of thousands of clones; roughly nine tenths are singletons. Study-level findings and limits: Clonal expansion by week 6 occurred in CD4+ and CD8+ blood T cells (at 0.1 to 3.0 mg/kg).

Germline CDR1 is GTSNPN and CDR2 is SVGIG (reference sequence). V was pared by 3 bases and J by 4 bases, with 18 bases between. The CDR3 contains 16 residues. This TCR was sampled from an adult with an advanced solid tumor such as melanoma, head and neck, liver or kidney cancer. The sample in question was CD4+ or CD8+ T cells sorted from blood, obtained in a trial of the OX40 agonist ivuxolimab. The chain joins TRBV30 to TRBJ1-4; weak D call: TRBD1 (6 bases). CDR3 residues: CAWRRDTSEGNEKLFF. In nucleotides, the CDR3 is TGTGCCTGGAGAAGGGACACTTCGGAGGGTAATGAAAAACTGTTTTTT.